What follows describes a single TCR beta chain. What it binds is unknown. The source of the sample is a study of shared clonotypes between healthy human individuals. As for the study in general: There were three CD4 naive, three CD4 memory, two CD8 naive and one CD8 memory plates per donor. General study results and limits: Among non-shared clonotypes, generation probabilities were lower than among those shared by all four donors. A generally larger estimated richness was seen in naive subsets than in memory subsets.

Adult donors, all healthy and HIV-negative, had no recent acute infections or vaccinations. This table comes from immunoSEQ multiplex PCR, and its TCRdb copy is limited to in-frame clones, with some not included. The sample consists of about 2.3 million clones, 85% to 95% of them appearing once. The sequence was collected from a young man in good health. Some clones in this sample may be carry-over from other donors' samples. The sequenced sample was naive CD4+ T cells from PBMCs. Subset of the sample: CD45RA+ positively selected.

The DNA of the CDR3 is TGTGCCAGCTCACCCGTCGGGGAAGAGCAGTACTTC. It is translated as CASSPVGEEQYF. The rearrangement links TRBV18 to TRBJ2-7; tentatively, D is TRBD2 (5 bases). The germline V gene encodes CDR1 KGHSH and CDR2 LQKENI. V lost 3 bases and J 7 bases, leaving 10 bases between the germline ends. The CDR3 runs to 12 residues.